These 9 T cell receptor beta chains were sequenced from one sample in a study of blood T cell repertoires in COVID-19. The data were produced by immunoSEQ multiplex PCR, yet TCRdb's version contains in-frame clones alone and is incomplete. Of about 110,000 clones listed, roughly four fifths are singletons. The sample consisted of peripheral blood. These receptors originate from a man aged 70 or older with acute or convalescent COVID-19.

The CDR3 bases are TGTGCCAGTAGTATACGGACAAATAGCAATCAGCCCCAGCATTTT. Its translation is CASSIRTNSNQPQHF. This chain links TRBV19 with TRBJ1-5, with a weak D call TRBD1 (5 bases). V dropped 2 bases and J dropped 0 bases, with 8 bases sitting between them. Germline V gene sequence: CDR1 LNHDA, CDR2 SQIVND (reference sequence). This CDR3 spans 15 amino acids.

This clone was counted once. The chain is built from TRBV7-3 and TRBJ2-5; possibly TRBD1 for D (6 bases). Per germline, CDR1 SGHTA and CDR2 FQGTGA. The CDR3 extends over 13 amino acids. The germline V and J ends were trimmed by 5 bases and 2 bases, with 9 bases remaining between them. CDR3 residues: CASSRGQQETQYF. CDR3 sequence (DNA): TGTGCCAGCAGCCGAGGACAGCAAGAGACCCAGTACTTC.

V gene TRBV3-1 (or the pseudogene TRBV3-2) combines with J gene TRBJ2-7; 11 nucleotides match TRBD2. The V gene end was trimmed by 1 base and the J gene end by 4 bases; junction bases not matched to a gene: 3. The CDR3 runs to 15 residues. CDR1 and CDR2 from the germline V gene are LGHDT and YNNKEL (reference sequence). Here the CDR3 reads CASSQASGGSYEQYF. CDR3 sequence (DNA): TGTGCCAGCAGCCAAGCTAGCGGGGGGAGTTACGAGCAGTACTTC.

This clone was recorded once. The CDR3 loop is CATSGSGTRPVGELFF. As DNA, the CDR3 is TGTGCCACCAGTGGTTCCGGGACTAGACCCGTCGGGGAGCTGTTTTTT. The J gene is TRBJ2-2, the V gene TRBV24-1, with 8 bases aligning to TRBD2. The CDR3 is made up of 16 amino acids. Per the germline V gene, CDR1 is KGHDR and CDR2 is SFDVKD. V was clipped by 5 bases and J by 7 bases; unmatched bases: 11.

This sequence joins TRBV12-5 and TRBJ1-3, with D perhaps TRBD1 (5 bases). Germline V gene lookup returns CDR1 LGHNT and CDR2 FRNRAP. Trimming pared 7 bases from V and 2 bases from J, leaving 12 bases between. This CDR3 region has 14 residues. CDR3 nucleotides: TGTGCTAGTGCCCCTACAGGCGCTGGAAACACCATATATTTT. Translating gives CASAPTGAGNTIYF.

This chain joins TRBV18 and TRBJ2-7; D is undetermined. The germline V gene encodes CDR1 KGHSH and CDR2 LQKENI. The CDR3 loop spans 16 amino acids. The ends were cut back, 1 base at V and 0 bases at J, with 13 bases in the middle. Here the CDR3 reads CASSPQRQATSYEQYF. Written as DNA, the CDR3 is TGTGCCAGCTCACCACAAAGGCAGGCCACCTCCTACGAGCAGTACTTC.

The chain links TRBV5-1 to TRBJ2-3; 11 bases match TRBD2. The CDR3 has 16 residues. The J segment lost 1 base and the V segment lost 4 bases, leaving 5 bases of the junction unmatched. CDR1 and CDR2 from the germline V gene are SGHRS and YFSETQ. Here the CDR3 reads CASSQQGLAGTDTQYF. The DNA of the CDR3 is TGCGCCAGCAGCCAGCAGGGACTAGCGGGCACAGATACGCAGTATTTT.

A note on this clone: Other DNA sequences in the same sample also yield this CDR3. The chain employs TRBV6-5 and TRBJ1-5; 7 bases map to TRBD1. Germline CDR1 and CDR2: MNHEY and SVGAGI. The CDR3 covers 14 residues. V lost 5 bases, J lost 2 bases, and 3 bases stayed unmatched. Here the CDR3 DNA reads TGTGCCAGCAGTCGGGACAGAGGCAATCAGCCCCAGCATTTT. Translating gives CASSRDRGNQPQHF.

The gene calls are TRBV15 and TRBJ1-4; a weak D match, TRBD1 (6 bases). The germline V gene encodes CDR1 LNHNV and CDR2 YYDKDF (reference sequence). This CDR3 comprises 13 residues. Trimming took 6 bases from V and 8 from J, leaving 13 bases between them. CDR3 in DNA: TGTGCCACCAGACCTACAGGGAACGAAAAACTGTTTTTT. It encodes CATRPTGNEKLFF.